This record concerns one T cell receptor beta chain sequence. Germline CDR1 is WSHSY and CDR2 is SAAADI. The CDR3 length is 15 residues. Trimming removed 2 bases from V and 6 bases from J, with 11 bases in between. This sample is part of a study of blood T cell repertoires in COVID-19. Method: immunoSEQ multiplex PCR; TCRdb's copy keeps in-frame clones and lacks some. The table has about 390,000 clones, about 89% seen once. The chain carries TRBV10-2 and TRBJ1-6; no firm D call. This receptor was obtained from a woman aged 55-75 years with COVID-19, enrolled during active disease. Sequencing was performed on peripheral blood. The CDR3 reads CASSERRSVNSPLHF. The CDR3 DNA reads TGCGCCAGCAGTGAGAGACGGAGTGTTAATTCACCCCTCCACTTT.